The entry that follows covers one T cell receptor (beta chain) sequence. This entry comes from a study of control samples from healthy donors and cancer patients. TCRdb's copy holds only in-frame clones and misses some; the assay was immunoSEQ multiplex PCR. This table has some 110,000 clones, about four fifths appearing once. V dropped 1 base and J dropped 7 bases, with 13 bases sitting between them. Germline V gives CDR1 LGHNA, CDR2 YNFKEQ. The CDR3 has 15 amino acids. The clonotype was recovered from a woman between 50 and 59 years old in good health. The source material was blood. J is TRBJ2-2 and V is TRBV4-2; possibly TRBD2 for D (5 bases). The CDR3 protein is CASSQARGKGGELFF. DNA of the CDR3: TGTGCCAGCAGCCAAGCGCGAGGGAAGGGCGGGGAGCTGTTTTTT.